This TCR beta chain comes out of a study of T cells in tuberculosis. To note about this clone: Its target is not known.

Trimming took off 4 bases at V and 4 bases at J, with 16 bases between the two ends. Germline CDR1 SGHVS, CDR2 FQNEAQ. This CDR3 has 15 amino acids. Data came from immunoSEQ multiplex PCR; TCRdb stores just in-frame clones and leaves some out. The sample has tens of thousands of clones; just over 90% are singletons. Regarding the study as a whole: Active tuberculosis patients had shorter CDR3-alpha; the beta difference was nonsignificant.

The sample taken for sequencing was PBMCs. The gene calls are TRBV7-8 and TRBJ1-2, with D possibly TRBD1 on 5 matching bases. This clonotype was sampled from a donor aged 10 to 29 with latent tuberculosis or without tuberculosis infection. The CDR3: CASSYPMGGSYGYTF. CDR3 nucleotide sequence: TGTGCCAGCAGCTACCCCATGGGGGGAAGCTATGGCTACACCTTC.